This T cell receptor beta chain was captured in a study of blood T cell repertoires in COVID-19. Study-level information: Italy, Spain and the United States were the sources of the convalescent and acute COVID-19 samples. Sources were T cells, B-cell-depleted T cells, or PBMCs; the material itself was cDNA or gDNA.

Per the authors' pipeline: Cell counts per sample came from amplifying reference gene primers. The table came from immunoSEQ multiplex PCR; TCRdb's copy has only in-frame clones and leaves some out. V, J and clone size derive from that table, while D and trimming were established from the DNA sequence. This table holds about 57,000 clones, 88% found once. CDR1 is SGHTA and CDR2 is FQGTGA in the germline V gene. Trimming removed 0 bases from V and 4 bases from J; junction bases left unmatched: 3. The CDR3 covers 15 residues. The J gene is TRBJ2-3, the V gene TRBV7-3; 8 bases line up with TRBD2. The TCR originated in a human donor in a cohort sampled during active COVID-19. The sequenced sample was peripheral blood. The CDR3 reads CASSLTRTSPDTQYF. DNA of the CDR3: TGTGCCAGCAGCTTAACAAGGACTAGCCCAGATACGCAGTATTTT.